These T cell receptor beta chains were read from a single sample in a study of CXCR3-negative and CXCR3-positive naive CD8 T cells. Using the 5' RACE reads, TCRdb records one entry per CDR3 protein without DNA. This repertoire comprises fewer than 95,000 distinct CDR3 sequences; its ten largest clones make up over 1.5%. The sequencing input was naive CXCR3- CD8+ T cells from blood. The source is a human donor in good health. Some clones in this sample may be carry-over from other donors' samples. Both conserved end residues are part of each CDR3. Fields, in order: J gene, V gene, CDR3 protein.

>TRBJ1-5|TRBV29-1
CSVEENSNQPQHF
>TRBJ1-6|TRBV6-5
CASSYGQSLNSPLHF
>TRBJ2-5|TRBV15
CATRTSGGGGETQYF
>TRBJ2-3|TRBV15
CATAGVGASTDTQYF
>TRBJ2-7|TRBV7-6
CASSSLRGGPTYEQYF
>TRBJ2-3|TRBV29-1
CSVLGQGSDTQYF
>TRBJ1-2|TRBV29-1
CSVDNPRDYGYTF
>TRBJ2-1|TRBV29-1
CSAPPLSGAHNEQFF
>TRBJ2-7|TRBV13
CASSSPNWTSGRGQYF
>TRBJ1-5|TRBV4-1
CASSPVGYSNQPQHF
>TRBJ2-1|TRBV3-1
CASSQEAQTGALYNEQFF
>TRBJ1-1|TRBV12-3/TRBV12-4
CASSLGRETNTEAFF
>TRBJ2-7|TRBV23-1
CASSQSRGTSYEQYF
>TRBJ2-7|TRBV4-2
CASSQGDFSYEQYF
>TRBJ2-7|TRBV7-9
CASSSPEGLPSYEQYF
>TRBJ2-7|TRBV20-1
CSAAAGSYREQYF
>TRBJ1-1|TRBV20-1
CSASHHPGGAEAFF
>TRBJ2-7|TRBV29-1
CSVEDSSYEQYF
>TRBJ1-2|TRBV29-1
CSGRGQEGMDGYTF
>TRBJ2-1|TRBV12-3/TRBV12-4
CASSTGGERPSYNEQFF
>TRBJ1-2|TRBV29-1
CSVEGDYGYTF
>TRBJ2-1|TRBV6-2/TRBV6-3
CASSYSFYREVDNEQFF
>TRBJ1-1|TRBV18
CASSPVDRGTEAFF
>TRBJ2-2|TRBV7-9
CASSRVGGTGELFF
>TRBJ2-7|TRBV29-1
CSVIPRGTETYEQYF
>TRBJ2-1|TRBV4-2
CASSQAGGPSYNEQFF
>TRBJ1-5|TRBV29-1
CSVGTGMHQPQHF
>TRBJ2-5|TRBV9
CASSGTSNQETQYF
>TRBJ2-7|TRBV6-6
CAISVKGRDYEQYF
>TRBJ2-5|TRBV15
CATSSSGGAIETQYF
>TRBJ2-3|TRBV11-2
CASSSPGLAGLTDTQYF
>TRBJ1-1|TRBV4-3
CASSQAGGNTEAFF
>TRBJ2-1|TRBV5-6
CASSFWAGPTYNEQFF
>TRBJ2-2|TRBV29-1
CSVVLAGENGELFF
>TRBJ1-5|TRBV7-6
CASSLGPGQPQHF
>TRBJ2-7|TRBV7-6
CASSLEARAGAYEQYF
>TRBJ2-6|TRBV28
CASIDRISGANVLTF
>TRBJ2-4|TRBV12-3/TRBV12-4
CASSTGGENIQYF
>TRBJ2-7|TRBV5-1
CASSLVGGAGEQYF
>TRBJ2-1|TRBV2
CASSEYAQHNEQFF
>TRBJ1-2|TRBV29-1
CSVEQGVFGYGYTF
>TRBJ1-1|TRBV7-6
CASSLGETRYFEAFF
>TRBJ2-1|TRBV6-2/TRBV6-3
CASSYNNEQFF
>TRBJ2-1|TRBV5-1
CASSLDSGNSYNEQFF
>TRBJ2-3|TRBV14
CASSQTSGVSDTQYF
>TRBJ2-1|TRBV25-1
CASSEDPGTHPHNEQFF
>TRBJ2-1|TRBV7-9
CASSLAFRAHEQFF
>TRBJ2-1|TRBV19
CASSIGGGYNEQFF
>TRBJ2-7|TRBV28
CASSYDRAEQYF